The TCR beta chain under discussion was sequenced for a study of blood T cells in healthy people across ages. Overall study findings and caveats: Long-lived donors carried more naive CD4+ cells and greater diversity than aged donors.

Of note for this clonotype: Antigen: not known.

V was cut by 3 bases and J by 8 bases, with 11 bases left in between. In germline, CDR1 is MNHEY, CDR2 SVGEGT. The CDR3 has 13 amino acids. The donors, aged roughly 6 to 95, were healthy Caucasians from Russia. The sample, about 9.2 milliliters of peripheral blood, was drawn from each donor. Next came a second PCR, run for about 7 to 12 cycles, which used a sample-barcoded 5' primer along with a J-beta primer mix. A template-switch adaptor containing 12 random nucleotides labeled each cDNA molecule. TCRdb reprocessed the 5' RACE reads with MiXCR, giving one entry per CDR3 protein. Among 910,000 or so distinct CDR3 sequences listed, just over 50% were seen once.

This sequence originates from an older woman in good health. The genes are TRBV6-2 or TRBV6-3 and TRBJ2-1, with D perhaps TRBD2 (5 bases). The sequenced sample consisted of blood. The CDR3 nucleotides read TGTGCCAGCAGTTATCCCACTAGGTATGAGCAGTTCTTC. Translation: CASSYPTRYEQFF.